The 27 T cell receptor beta chains below were found in one sample sequenced in a study of blood T cell repertoires in COVID-19. Clones were sequenced by immunoSEQ multiplex PCR, and TCRdb holds only the in-frame ones, with some missing. This sample has roughly 190,000 clones, with 85% to 90% found just once. The specimen was PBMCs or T cells enriched from blood (not recorded which). The receptor source for this set is a middle-aged woman in a cohort exposed to, infected with or recovered from COVID-19 (not recorded which).

This chain uses TRBV29-1 with TRBJ1-2, with a weak D call TRBD1 (5 bases). Per the germline V gene, CDR1 is SQVTM and CDR2 is ANQGSEA. CDR3 length equals 11 residues. V lost 6 bases and J 9 bases, leaving 14 bases between the germline ends. The CDR3 region is CSVTGGLSYTF. The CDR3 DNA is TGCAGCGTGACGGGGGGGTTGAGCTACACCTTC.

The chain recombines TRBV11-2 with TRBJ2-6, with D perhaps matching TRBD2 (6 bases). V lost 1 base and J lost 4, with 8 bases in between. The CDR3 covers 15 residues. Germline assignment: CDR1 SGHAT and CDR2 FQNNGV. The CDR3 DNA sequence: TGTGCCAGCAGCTTAGCGGGGAGGGGGGCCAACGTCCTGACTTTC. This gives the protein CASSLAGRGANVLTF.

The rearrangement joins TRBV11-2 to TRBJ1-4; D is unclear. The CDR3 consists of 13 residues. In germline, CDR1 is SGHAT, CDR2 FQNNGV. V gave up 1 base and J gave up 7 bases, with 7 bases separating them. The CDR3 sequence: CASSLVLSEKLFF. The CDR3 DNA is TGTGCCAGCAGCTTAGTATTGAGTGAAAAACTGTTTTTT.

The table lists this clone with a count of one. The rearrangement joins TRBV4-2 to TRBJ2-7, with D possibly matching TRBD2 (6 bases). The V and J ends lost 5 bases and 0 bases respectively, with 11 bases between them. CDR1 is LGHNA and CDR2 is YNFKEQ in the germline V gene. The CDR3 has 14 amino acids. The CDR3 sequence: CASSYRDSSYEQYF. As DNA, the CDR3 is TGTGCCAGCAGCTACCGGGACTCCTCCTACGAGCAGTACTTC.

This clone was picked up one time. The chain recombines TRBV7-9 with TRBJ2-4, with 11 bases matching TRBD2. V shed 1 base and J 0 bases; nucleotides not matched to a gene: 5. The CDR3 has 18 amino acids. In germline, CDR1 is SEHNR, CDR2 FQNEAQ (reference sequence). CDR3 coding DNA: TGTGCCAGCAGCTTAGGGGCTAGCGGGGGGTTAGCCAAAAACATTCAGTACTTC. Translation gives CASSLGASGGLAKNIQYF.

The chain employs TRBV7-8 and TRBJ2-3; 12 bases match TRBD2. This CDR3 spans 16 amino acids. The germline CDR1 and CDR2 sequences are SGHVS and FQNEAQ. V shed 5 bases, J shed 1 base, and the junction held 4 bases outside the gene matches. The CDR3 reads CASSPWTSGGTDTQYF. The CDR3 DNA sequence: TGTGCCAGCAGCCCCTGGACTAGCGGGGGCACAGATACGCAGTATTTT.

The V call is TRBV6-5, the J call TRBJ1-1; D gene unclear. The CDR3 is made up of 14 amino acids. V was pared by 5 bases and J by 4 bases, with 14 bases between. Germline assignment: CDR1 MNHEY and CDR2 SVGAGI. The CDR3 is CASSLAREGTEAFF. DNA for the CDR3: TGTGCCAGCAGTCTGGCCCGGGAGGGCACTGAAGCTTTCTTT.

The rearrangement joins TRBV12-3 or TRBV12-4 to TRBJ2-1; a weak D match, TRBD2 (5 bases). V was clipped by 3 bases and J by 7 bases, with 7 bases between them. This CDR3 contains 12 residues. The CDR3 reads CASSFGLNEQFF. For the CDR3, the DNA is TGTGCCAGCAGTTTTGGACTGAATGAGCAGTTCTTC.

The chain has TRBV9 and TRBJ2-7, with D hard to call. Trimming left V 2 bases short and J 2 bases short, with 11 bases between. The CDR3 covers 14 residues. Germline values: CDR1 SGDLS, CDR2 YYNGEE. DNA of the CDR3: TGTGCCAGCAGCGTTAGCAGTATTACCTACGAGCAGTACTTC. It translates to CASSVSSITYEQYF.

This chain links TRBV6-1 with TRBJ1-3; unclear D gene. Germline assignment: CDR1 MNHNS and CDR2 SASEGT. The CDR3 is made up of 16 amino acids. Trimming removed 4 bases from V and 0 bases from J, with 13 bases in between. CDR3 region: CASSGWAGLSGNTIYF. The CDR3 nucleotides read TGTGCCAGCAGTGGCTGGGCGGGTCTCTCTGGAAACACCATATATTTT.

The chain uses TRBV28 and TRBJ2-2; the match to TRBD1 covers 9 bases. This CDR3 region has 15 residues. The trim removed 5 bases at V and 1 base at J, leaving 2 bases unmatched. Germline values: CDR1 MDHEN, CDR2 SYDVKM. In DNA form, the CDR3 reads TGTGCCAGCAGTAAGGGACAGGGGAACACCGGGGAGCTGTTTTTT. Its protein product is CASSKGQGNTGELFF.

V and J are TRBV5-5 and TRBJ2-1, with 11 bases aligning to TRBD2. Germline CDR1 reads SGHKS; CDR2 reads YYEKEE (reference sequence). Trimming at V came to 0 bases and at J to 14 bases, leaving 7 bases not matched to a gene. This CDR3 has 14 amino acids. The CDR3 reads CASSLEVAGGREFF. The CDR3 DNA reads TGTGCCAGCAGCTTGGAGGTAGCGGGGGGGCGTGAGTTCTTC.

The rearrangement joins TRBV9 to TRBJ2-1; 9 bases are shared with TRBD1. The CDR3 runs to 16 residues. The germline CDR1 and CDR2 sequences are SGDLS and YYNGEE. The junction had 8 bases not matched to a gene; V was cut back by 2 bases and J by 5 bases. The CDR3: CASSVPGTGRHNEQFF. The CDR3 region has the DNA TGTGCCAGCAGCGTTCCCGGGACAGGGAGACACAATGAGCAGTTCTTC. Using reference TRBV9 and TRBJ2-1 for the parts outside the CDR3, the full variable domain is DSGVTQTPKHLITATGQRVTLRCSPRSGDLSVYWYQQSLDQGLQFLIQYYNGEERAKGNILERFSAQQFPDLHSELNLSSLELGDSALYFCASSVPGTGRHNEQFFGPGTRLTVL.

This chain joins TRBV29-1 and TRBJ1-2, with 7 bases that match TRBD1. Germline CDR1 SQVTM, CDR2 ANQGSEA. V trimming: 7 bases; J trimming: 6 bases; junction bases outside the gene matches: 8. The CDR3 runs to 12 residues. Written as DNA, the CDR3 is TGCAGCGCCTCCGGGACAGACAATGGCTACACCTTC. Translated: CSASGTDNGYTF. Variable domain in full (rest from reference TRBV29-1 and TRBJ1-2): SAVISQKPSRDICQRGTSLTIQCQVDSQVTMMFWYRQQPGQSLTLIATANQGSEATYESGFVIDKFPISRPNLTFSTLTVSNMSPEDSSIYLCSASGTDNGYTFGSGTRLTVV.

This clone has only a few counts. The chain uses TRBV30 and TRBJ1-5; 7 positions match TRBD1. The V segment lost 1 base and the J segment 2 bases; nucleotides outside the gene matches: 5. The germline V gene has CDR1 GTSNPN and CDR2 SVGIG (reference sequence). CDR3 length: 15 amino acids. DNA for the CDR3: TGTGCCTGGAGTGAAAGGGGGCCCGGCAATCAGCCCCAGCATTTT. It translates to CAWSERGPGNQPQHF.

The CDR3 sequence: CASSQARIDRTGPHTIYF. Here the CDR3 DNA reads TGCGCCAGCAGCCAAGCTCGAATCGACCGAACAGGGCCTCACACCATATATTTT. V gene TRBV4-1 combines with J gene TRBJ1-3, with D possibly being TRBD1 (6 bases). The CDR3 is 18 amino acids. The V gene's germline CDR1 is MGHRA and CDR2 YSYEKL. Trimming took off 1 base at V and 8 bases at J, with 24 bases between the two ends.

The chain recombines TRBV5-5 with TRBJ2-7, with D unclear. V lost 0 bases, J lost 2 bases, and 6 bases lay in between. CDR1 and CDR2 (germline): SGHKS, YYEKEE (reference sequence). The CDR3 is 13 amino acids. This CDR3 is CASSLELPYEQYF. In nucleotides, the CDR3 is TGTGCCAGCAGCTTGGAACTCCCCTACGAGCAGTACTTC.

The chain couples TRBV5-1 to TRBJ2-3; D may be TRBD2 (6 bases). Deletions cut 7 bases from V and 5 bases from J, with 20 bases between. This CDR3 has 15 amino acids. Germline values: CDR1 SGHRS, CDR2 YFSETQ. The CDR3 DNA is TGCGCCAGCCTCCCCGGGACTCTGAAGGGAGATACGCAGTATTTT. Translated, it gives CASLPGTLKGDTQYF.

This CDR3 is CASSFRLLYGYTF. The CDR3 DNA reads as TGTGCCAGCAGTTTTAGACTGCTCTATGGCTACACCTTC. The chain couples TRBV28 to TRBJ1-2; D gene ambiguous. Germline V CDR1 and CDR2: MDHEN, SYDVKM. V was trimmed by 3 bases and J by 4 bases, leaving 9 bases between them. This CDR3 spans 13 amino acids.

This clone was seen more than once but under ten times. The genes are TRBV4-2 and TRBJ1-6; 7 bases fit TRBD1. CDR3 length equals 17 residues. CDR1 is LGHNA, CDR2 YNFKEQ, per germline. The ends lost 0 bases at V and 10 bases at J; junction bases unmatched: 12. Here the CDR3 reads CASSQDSWTGVASPLHF. CDR3 DNA: TGTGCCAGCAGCCAAGATAGTTGGACAGGCGTAGCATCACCCCTCCACTTT.

This sequence joins TRBV29-1 and TRBJ1-2; D is possibly TRBD1 (6 bases). The germline CDR1 and CDR2 sequences are SQVTM and ANQGSEA. The CDR3 extends over 13 amino acids. Trimming pared 6 bases from V and 4 bases from J, leaving 15 bases between. CDR3 loop: CSVVERTAYGYTF. CDR3 sequence (DNA): TGCAGCGTCGTCGAAAGGACAGCCTATGGCTACACCTTC.

V usage is TRBV11-3 and J usage is TRBJ2-3; TRBD2 agrees at 9 bases. The CDR3 is 14 residues long. Germline V gene sequence: CDR1 SGHNT, CDR2 YENEEA. V lost 5 bases and J lost 6; bases outside the gene matches: 6. CDR3 protein: CASSPPSGIDTQYF. CDR3 nucleotides: TGTGCCAGCAGCCCACCTAGCGGGATTGATACGCAGTATTTT.

The chain employs TRBV15 and TRBJ1-2, with 8 bases matching TRBD1. The CDR3 has 16 amino acids. Looked up from germline, CDR1 is LNHNV and CDR2 is YYDKDF (reference sequence). V shed 5 bases, J shed 4 bases, and the junction held 12 bases outside the gene matches. Written as DNA, the CDR3 is TGTGCCACCAGCGCCCACGTCAGGGGGCAAGGCTATGGCTACACCTTC. Protein product: CATSAHVRGQGYGYTF.

The J gene is TRBJ2-3, the V gene TRBV10-1; D is uncertain. V was shortened by 0 bases and J by 7 bases, with 8 bases between the two germline ends. Germline CDR1 is WNHNN and CDR2 is SYGVQD (reference sequence). This CDR3 is built from 13 residues. DNA for the CDR3: TGCGCCAGCAGTGAGTCAACTGGTAATACGCAGTATTTT. Protein: CASSESTGNTQYF.

The rearrangement joins TRBV9 to TRBJ1-3; TRBD1 matches at 10 bases. Trimming at V came to 3 bases and at J to 3 bases, leaving 0 bases not matched to a gene. Germline values: CDR1 SGDLS, CDR2 YYNGEE. The CDR3 is made up of 14 amino acids. The CDR3 bases are TGTGCCAGCAGCGGGACAGGGGGTGGAAACACCATATATTTT. Translation: CASSGTGGGNTIYF.

Only a few counts were recorded for this clone. This chain joins TRBV15 and TRBJ2-5; D is perhaps TRBD2 (6 bases). Trimming removed 3 bases from V and 5 bases from J, with 10 bases in between. The CDR3 loop spans 13 amino acids. The germline gives CDR1 LNHNV, CDR2 YYDKDF (reference sequence). Here the CDR3 DNA reads TGTGCCACCAGCAGGGGACTCTTGGAGACCCAGTACTTC. This translates into CATSRGLLETQYF.

This clone occurred a few times. The chain carries TRBV6-1 and TRBJ2-6; D is ambiguous. The V gene's germline CDR1 is MNHNS and CDR2 SASEGT. V was trimmed by 1 base and J by 0 bases, leaving 4 bases between them. The CDR3 sequence is 15 residues long. Here the CDR3 DNA reads TGTGCCAGCAGTGAAGAGCCCTCTGGGGCCAACGTCCTGACTTTC. Translated: CASSEEPSGANVLTF.